This T cell receptor beta chain stems from a study of blood T cell repertoires in COVID-19. As for the study in general: PBMCs, B-cell-depleted T cells, or T cells were the source of the cDNA or gDNA that made up the material.

Produced via immunoSEQ multiplex PCR; TCRdb's table is partial and in-frame only. The sample holds 200,000 to 250,000 clones, approximately 77% seen once. This CDR3 has 19 residues. This receptor was identified in a woman older than 75 with acute or convalescent COVID-19. This sequence joins TRBV21-1 and TRBJ1-2; the table's D call of TRBD1 was not tested on the DNA. TRBV21-1 has pseudogene status. Sequencing used peripheral blood. CDR3 sequence reads: CASSKAAPGQVRGRDGYTF. CDR3 DNA sequence: TGTGCCAGCAGCAAAGCCGCACCGGGACAGGTCCGAGGTAGGGATGGCTACACCTTC.